This is a list of T cell receptor beta chains from one sample in a study of T cells after yellow fever vaccination. MiXCR, run by TCRdb on the 5' RACE reads, gives a single entry per CDR3 protein. The table lists under 550,000 distinct CDR3 sequences, around a fifth of them singletons. This specimen consisted of PBMCs, obtained less than 25 days after the first yellow fever vaccination. The receptors come from a man aged 18-30 years who received the YFV17D yellow fever vaccine. Each CDR3 is given with its conserved first and last residue. A D gene is named only where the DNA matches it firmly. For some rows the clone size is stated as once, few or many, or as a class when expanded; others skip it.

CSARGTETSYNEQFF	TGCAGTGCTAGAGGCACGGAGACATCTTACAATGAGCAGTTCTTC	many	.	TRBV20-1	TRBJ2-1
CASSPRRGHEQYF	TGTGCCAGCAGCCCGCGGCGGGGCCACGAGCAGTACTTC	.	.	TRBV7-2	TRBJ2-7
CASSYGDRSSPLHF	TGTGCCAGCAGTTATGGTGACAGGTCCTCACCCCTCCACTTT	many	.	TRBV12-3/TRBV12-4	TRBJ1-6
CASSSIRGRVAEAFF	TGTGCCAGCAGCTCCATACGGGGCAGGGTAGCTGAAGCTTTCTTT	.	.	TRBV11-2	TRBJ1-1
CASSPRTREQFF	TGTGCCAGCAGTCCCCGGACGCGGGAGCAGTTCTTC	few	.	TRBV27	TRBJ2-1
CASSASSEQYF	TGTGCCAGCAGTGCATCGTCCGAGCAGTACTTC	few	.	TRBV12-3/TRBV12-4	TRBJ2-7
CASSYEQGPNQPQHF	TGTGCCAGCAGTTACGAACAGGGACCCAATCAGCCCCAGCATTTT	.	.	TRBV6-5	TRBJ1-5
CASSIGPESGSPLHF	TGTGCCAGTAGTATCGGACCGGAGTCTGGTTCACCCCTCCACTTT	.	.	TRBV19	TRBJ1-6
CASSQDGREQYF	TGTGCCAGCAGCCAAGATGGTCGCGAGCAGTACTTC	few	.	TRBV4-2	TRBJ2-7
CASWFWTPYEQYF	TGTGCATCCTGGTTTTGGACACCCTACGAGCAGTACTTC	few	.	TRBV3-1	TRBJ2-7
CASSGVRGRYGYTF	TGTGCCAGCAGTGGGGTCCGGGGGCGATATGGCTACACCTTC	few	.	TRBV12-3/TRBV12-4	TRBJ1-2
CASSLGLAGREQYF	TGTGCCAGCAGCTTAGGGCTAGCGGGGCGCGAGCAGTACTTC	.	TRBD2	TRBV7-2	TRBJ2-7
CASSDSTGDAYNEQFF	TGTGCCAGCAGCGACTCGACAGGGGATGCCTACAATGAGCAGTTCTTC	.	TRBD1	TRBV11-1	TRBJ2-1
CATSREQNNQPQHF	TGTGCCACCAGCAGAGAACAGAACAATCAGCCCCAGCATTTT	.	.	TRBV15	TRBJ1-5
CASRGPSGTVSGNTIYF	TGCGCCAGCAGGGGACCCTCAGGGACGGTCTCTGGAAACACCATATATTTT	few	.	TRBV5-1	TRBJ1-3
CASSIDLGNEQFF	TGTGCCAGTAGTATAGACTTGGGGAATGAGCAGTTCTTC	.	.	TRBV19	TRBJ2-1
CASSSSGGAQTQYF	TGTGCCAGCAGCTCTAGCGGGGGGGCGCAGACCCAGTACTTC	.	TRBD2	TRBV7-3	TRBJ2-5
CASSLSLAGVLNEQFF	TGTGCCAGCAGCTTATCCCTAGCGGGGGTTTTGAACGAGCAGTTCTTC	many	TRBD2	TRBV7-9	TRBJ2-1
CAWSGELGRNEQYF	TGTGCCTGGAGTGGGGAGCTGGGGAGGAACGAGCAGTACTTC	few	.	TRBV30	TRBJ2-7
CASSSGKRGGEEQFF	TGTGCCAGCAGCTCGGGGAAGCGGGGGGGTGAAGAGCAGTTCTTC	few	TRBD2	TRBV5-4	TRBJ2-1
CASSRGGASDTQYF	TGTGCCAGCAGCCGAGGCGGGGCAAGTGATACGCAGTATTTT	.	.	TRBV3-1	TRBJ2-3
CSARDRQRSGNTIYF	TGCAGTGCTAGAGATCGACAGCGCTCTGGAAACACCATATATTTT	.	.	TRBV20-1	TRBJ1-3
CASTAGLAGTDTQYF	TGTGCCAGCACTGCTGGACTAGCGGGCACAGATACGCAGTATTTT	.	TRBD2	TRBV2	TRBJ2-3
CAWSVIRGEQFF	TGTGCCTGGAGTGTAATTCGGGGCGAGCAGTTCTTC	few	.	TRBV30	TRBJ2-1
CASGRTGTYYGYTF	TGTGCCAGCGGTAGGACAGGGACCTACTATGGCTACACCTTC	few	TRBD1	TRBV9	TRBJ1-2
CASSIEPTTGYTF	TGCGCCAGCAGCATAGAACCGACAACGGGCTACACCTTC	.	.	TRBV5-1	TRBJ1-2
CASSSTSGLQNTEAFF	TGTGCCAGCAGCTCCACCTCGGGACTGCAGAACACTGAAGCTTTCTTT	.	.	TRBV14	TRBJ1-1
CASSIKGGLVANEQFF	TGTGCCAGCAGCATAAAGGGCGGATTAGTCGCAAATGAGCAGTTCTTC	few	.	TRBV5-4	TRBJ2-1
CASSGGSSSYNEQFF	TGTGCCAGCAGTGGGGGCTCCTCCTCCTACAATGAGCAGTTCTTC	.	.	TRBV2	TRBJ2-1
CASSQAGSASQYF	TGCGCCAGCAGCCAAGCGGGATCGGCTAGTCAGTATTTT	few	.	TRBV4-3	TRBJ2-3
CASSYSRAGATDTQYF	TGTGCCAGCAGTTACTCGAGAGCAGGGGCGACAGATACGCAGTATTTT	few	.	TRBV6-5	TRBJ2-3
CASSHGHQGEPQHF	TGCGCCAGCAGCCATGGACACCAAGGTGAACCCCAGCATTTT	.	.	TRBV5-1	TRBJ1-5
CASSSEGAYRMGANYGYTF	TGTGCCAGCAGCTCCGAGGGGGCATACAGAATGGGAGCTAACTATGGCTACACCTTC	.	TRBD1	TRBV5-6	TRBJ1-2
CATSARDETQYF	TGTGCCACCAGTGCCAGGGATGAGACCCAGTACTTC	few	.	TRBV24-1	TRBJ2-5
CASSLRALATEAFF	TGTGCCAGCAGTTTAAGGGCCCTAGCCACTGAAGCTTTCTTT	.	.	TRBV27	TRBJ1-1
CSVARTTSGGTDTQYF	TGCAGCGTTGCCCGGACTACTAGCGGGGGCACAGATACGCAGTATTTT	few	TRBD2	TRBV29-1	TRBJ2-3
CASSLGPGEETQYF	TGTGCCAGCAGTTTAGGACCGGGGGAAGAGACCCAGTACTTC	.	.	TRBV12-3/TRBV12-4	TRBJ2-5
CSARGTGAGGPQTQYF	TGCAGTGCTAGAGGAACTGGAGCGGGGGGGCCGCAGACCCAGTACTTC	few	TRBD2	TRBV20-1	TRBJ2-5
CASSSPKQGAWNSPLHF	TGTGCCAGCAGCTCCCCCAAACAGGGGGCATGGAATTCACCCCTCCACTTT	few	TRBD1	TRBV11-2	TRBJ1-6
CATSDPAMAGGPGELFF	TGTGCCACCAGTGACCCCGCCATGGCAGGGGGCCCCGGGGAGCTGTTTTTT	few	TRBD1	TRBV24-1	TRBJ2-2
CSVRVGTPGETQYF	TGCAGCGTTCGAGTGGGGACCCCGGGGGAGACCCAGTACTTC	.	.	TRBV29-1	TRBJ2-5
CSARVDRGRTGELFF	TGCAGTGCTAGAGTCGACAGGGGGCGCACCGGGGAGCTGTTTTTT	.	TRBD1	TRBV20-1	TRBJ2-2
CASSQGPSLAFF	TGTGCCAGCAGCCAAGGTCCGAGTCTAGCTTTCTTT	few	.	TRBV3-1	TRBJ1-1
CASSLGQENEQFF	TGTGCCAGCAGCCTCGGACAGGAGAATGAGCAGTTCTTC	.	TRBD1	TRBV11-3	TRBJ2-1
CASSQVAYTDTQYF	TGTGCCAGCAGCCAAGTGGCCTACACAGATACGCAGTATTTT	few	.	TRBV3-1	TRBJ2-3
CASSEGQYTGELFF	TGCGCCAGCAGCGAGGGACAGTACACCGGGGAGCTGTTTTTT	many	TRBD1	TRBV5-1	TRBJ2-2
CASSPPTGKNTEAFF	TGTGCCAGCAGCCCCCCCACGGGGAAGAACACTGAAGCTTTCTTT	few	.	TRBV7-2	TRBJ1-1
CSASRGGPTDTQYF	TGCAGTGCTAGCCGGGGGGGCCCAACAGATACGCAGTATTTT	.	TRBD2	TRBV20-1	TRBJ2-3
CASRETGGEKLFF	TGTGCCAGCAGGGAAACAGGGGGGGAAAAACTGTTTTTT	.	TRBD1	TRBV2	TRBJ1-4
CASSPSLWTGVYEQYF	TGCGCCAGCAGCCCATCCCTGTGGACAGGGGTCTACGAGCAGTACTTC	few	TRBD1	TRBV4-1	TRBJ2-7
CASSQELGDTQYF	TGTGCCAGCAGCCAAGAATTGGGAGATACGCAGTATTTT	few	.	TRBV3-1	TRBJ2-3
CATSRGRNQPQHF	TGTGCCACCAGCAGGGGCAGAAATCAGCCCCAGCATTTT	.	.	TRBV15	TRBJ1-5
CASSFPIGQDTQYF	TGTGCCAGCAGCTTCCCTATCGGCCAAGATACGCAGTATTTT	.	.	TRBV7-9	TRBJ2-3